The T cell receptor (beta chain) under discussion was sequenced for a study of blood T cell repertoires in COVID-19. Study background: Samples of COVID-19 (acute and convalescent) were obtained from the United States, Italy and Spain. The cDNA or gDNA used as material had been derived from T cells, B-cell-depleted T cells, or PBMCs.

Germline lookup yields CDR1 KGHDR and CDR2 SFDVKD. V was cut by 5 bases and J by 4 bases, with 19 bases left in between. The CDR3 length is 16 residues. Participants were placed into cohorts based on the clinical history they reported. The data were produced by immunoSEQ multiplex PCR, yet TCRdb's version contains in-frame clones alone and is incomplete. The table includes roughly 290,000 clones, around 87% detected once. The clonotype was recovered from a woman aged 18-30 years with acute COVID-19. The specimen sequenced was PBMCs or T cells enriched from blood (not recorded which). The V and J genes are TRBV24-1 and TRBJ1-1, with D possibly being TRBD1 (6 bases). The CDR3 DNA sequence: TGTGCCACCAGTGCAACAGGGAGCGGGGGGAGCACTGAAGCTTTCTTT. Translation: CATSATGSGGSTEAFF.